Following are 3 T cell receptor beta chains from one sample sequenced in a study of cytomegalovirus exposure and HLA in healthy donors. Amplification used 60 Vbeta primers and 13 Jbeta primers. Repertoires were generated with immunoSEQ multiplex PCR, while TCRdb's copy carries only in-frame clones and drops some. The profile shows about 250,000 clones, around 80% of them singletons. Sequenced material: PBMCs. The receptors were gathered from a boy between 5 and 17 years old in good health and CMV-seronegative.

This sequence joins TRBV30 and TRBJ2-7; D unclear. V was clipped by 2 bases and J by 2 bases, with 7 bases between them. In germline, CDR1 is GTSNPN, CDR2 SVGIG (reference sequence). This CDR3 spans 12 amino acids. CDR3 in amino acids: CAWSRQAYEQYF. The CDR3 DNA is TGTGCCTGGAGTAGGCAGGCCTACGAGCAGTACTTC.

The V call is TRBV9, the J call TRBJ1-4; a possible D gene is TRBD1 (5 bases). Germline V gene lookup returns CDR1 SGDLS and CDR2 YYNGEE. Trimming pared 4 bases from V and 7 bases from J, leaving 23 bases between. The CDR3 consists of 17 residues. Here the CDR3 DNA reads TGTGCCAGCAGCCCCCACCTAAGGACGGGGGGGGGTGAAAAACTGTTTTTT. It encodes CASSPHLRTGGGEKLFF.

The chain employs TRBV11-3 and TRBJ2-2; TRBD1 agrees at 8 bases. CDR1 and CDR2 from the germline V gene are SGHNT and YENEEA. Germline trimming cut 7 bases from V and 6 bases from J; bases unmatched to any gene: 7. The CDR3 runs to 14 residues. The CDR3 bases are TGTGCCAGCATCGACAGGGGAAAAGCCGGGGAGCTGTTTTTT. It yields the protein CASIDRGKAGELFF.